The T cell receptor beta chain described here comes from a study of CD8 T cells in ankylosing spondylitis. TCRdb itself ran the 5' RACE reads through MiXCR, one entry per CDR3 protein. The sample carries 200,000 to 300,000 distinct CDR3 sequences, more than 20% recorded once. There are 15 residues in the CDR3. The ends lost 3 bases at V and 4 bases at J; junction bases unmatched: 7. Per the germline V gene, CDR1 is WSHSY and CDR2 is SAAADI. The origin of this receptor is a male donor with ankylosing spondylitis or in good health (not recorded which). The rearrangement uses TRBV10-2 and TRBJ2-7; 9 positions match TRBD2. Material: blood, either unsorted or a sorted T cell fraction (not recorded which). The chain's CDR3 is CASSDSGGGAYEQYF. The CDR3 DNA is TGCGCCAGCAGTGATTCTGGCGGGGGGGCTTACGAGCAGTACTTC.